These T cell receptor beta chains were read from a single sample in a study of blood T cell repertoires in COVID-19. Repertoires were generated with immunoSEQ multiplex PCR, while TCRdb's copy carries only in-frame clones and drops some. The table includes about 300,000 clones, roughly 88% detected once. The specimen was peripheral blood. These receptors came from a woman aged 25 to 39 who had recovered from COVID-19. CDR3s include the opening cysteine and the closing phenylalanine or tryptophan. A D gene is named only where the DNA matches it firmly. Where a row states a size, it is once, few, many or the class of an expanded clone; other rows omit it.

cdr3_nt cdr3_aa j_call d_call cdr3_length v_call clone_size
TGTGCCAGCAGTGAATTCGGGACAAATGAGCAGTTCTTC CASSEFGTNEQFF TRBJ2-1 . 13 TRBV25-1 .
TGTGCCAGCAGAGCCGCAGGGGAACGACGCGAGCAGTACTTC CASRAAGERREQYF TRBJ2-7 . 14 TRBV6-5 .
TGCGCCAGCAGCTTGGTTCCCGAGGGTAATTCACCCCTCCACTTT CASSLVPEGNSPLHF TRBJ1-6 . 15 TRBV5-1 .
TGTGCCAGCAGTTTAACACAGGGCCAGACCCAGCATTTT CASSLTQGQTQHF TRBJ1-5 . 13 TRBV6-2/TRBV6-3 once
TGCGCCAGCAGCGGATCGGGACAGCCGACGACAGGGGCTTTCTTT CASSGSGQPTTGAFF TRBJ1-1 TRBD1 15 TRBV5-1 .
TGTGCCAGCAGCTTAGAACGCCAGCGGGGGGGATCCTACAATGAGCAGTTCTTC CASSLERQRGGSYNEQFF TRBJ2-1 TRBD2 18 TRBV11-2 .
TGTGCCAGCAGCCCCGCTAGGCGGGACCTAAACAATGAGCAGTTCTTC CASSPARRDLNNEQFF TRBJ2-1 . 16 TRBV5-4 once
TGTGCCAGCAGTTTAATAGTTGTTTCCTACAATGAGCAGTTCTTC CASSLIVVSYNEQFF TRBJ2-1 . 15 TRBV28 .
TGTGCCAGCAGTGTACGGGAAGGCACTGAAGCTTTCTTT CASSVREGTEAFF TRBJ1-1 . 13 TRBV2 .
TGTGCCAGTAGTATTTTCGGCAGGGCGAACACTGAAGCTTTCTTT CASSIFGRANTEAFF TRBJ1-1 . 15 TRBV19 .
TGTGCCAGCAGTTACGACAGAACTAGCTTGAGCCAGCCCCAGCATTTT CASSYDRTSLSQPQHF TRBJ1-5 . 16 TRBV6-5 .
TGCAGCGTTCCGTTTCTAGCGATAGATACGCAGTATTTT CSVPFLAIDTQYF TRBJ2-3 . 13 TRBV29-1 .
TGTGCCAGCAACTCCGGCCGCGGGACTACCGGGGAGCTGTTTTTT CASNSGRGTTGELFF TRBJ2-2 . 15 TRBV7-3 .
TGTGCCAGCAGTTATCCACAGGGTTACATTCAGTACTTC CASSYPQGYIQYF TRBJ2-4 . 13 TRBV6-2/TRBV6-3 .
TGCGCCAGCAGCCAAGGGGGCAGGGGGAGAAATGAAAAACTGTTTTTT CASSQGGRGRNEKLFF TRBJ1-4 TRBD1 16 TRBV4-3 once